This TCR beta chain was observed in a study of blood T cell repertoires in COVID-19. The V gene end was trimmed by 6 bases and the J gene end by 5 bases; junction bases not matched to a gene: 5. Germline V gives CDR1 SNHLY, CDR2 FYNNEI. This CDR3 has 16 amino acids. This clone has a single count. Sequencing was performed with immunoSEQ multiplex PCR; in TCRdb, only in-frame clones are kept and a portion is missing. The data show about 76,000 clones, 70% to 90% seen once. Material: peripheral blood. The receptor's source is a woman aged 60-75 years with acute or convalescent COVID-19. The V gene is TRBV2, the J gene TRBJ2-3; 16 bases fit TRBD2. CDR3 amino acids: CASSGTSGGAGDTQYF. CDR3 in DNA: TGTGCCAGCAGCGGGACTAGCGGGGGGGCCGGAGATACGCAGTATTTT.